The rows below give T cell receptor beta chains drawn from one sample of a study of cytotoxic CD8 clonotypes in ibrutinib-treated CLL. The protocol was immunoSEQ multiplex PCR, while the TCRdb copy is restricted to in-frame clones and leaves out a portion. The sample has under 200,000 clones, less than 85% seen once. The material sequenced was PBMCs, taken after 24 months of ibrutinib treatment. The receptors were gathered from a human donor with chronic lymphocytic leukemia. The CDR3 runs from the conserved cysteine through the conserved F or W. A D gene is named only where the DNA matches it firmly. The size field is filled for only some rows; it gives once, few, many or a size class.

d_gene	v_gene	j_gene	abundance	CDR3nt	CDR3aa
-	TRBV11-2	TRBJ1-4	-	TGTGCCAGCAGCCCCCTCTATGGAGGGACAACTAATGAAAAACTGTTTTTT	CASSPLYGGTTNEKLFF
TRBD1	TRBV2	TRBJ2-1	-	TGTGCCAGCAGTTTGTCGGGACAGGGAAACAATGAGCAGTTCTTC	CASSLSGQGNNEQFF
-	TRBV19	TRBJ1-2	few	TGTGCCAGTAGTATATACCCTGGACAGATTGGCTACACCTTC	CASSIYPGQIGYTF
-	TRBV7-2	TRBJ2-2	-	TGTGCCAGCAGCTTAGTCGGGGCGGACACCGGGGAGCTGTTTTTT	CASSLVGADTGELFF
TRBD1	TRBV4-1	TRBJ1-2	-	TGCGCCAGCGGGACAGCGCATGGCTATGGCTACACCTTC	CASGTAHGYGYTF
-	TRBV18	TRBJ2-1	-	TGTGCCAGCTCACCAGGCGGGGTTCGTGAGCAGTTCTTC	CASSPGGVREQFF
TRBD1	TRBV19	TRBJ2-1	-	TGTGCCAGTAGTACCATCGTCCCGGGACAGGGAGACAATGAGCAGTTCTTC	CASSTIVPGQGDNEQFF
-	TRBV5-1	TRBJ1-2	-	TGCGCCAGCAGCCCCGGGACTGATTCCTCTAACTATGGCTACACCTTC	CASSPGTDSSNYGYTF
-	TRBV6-5	TRBJ1-5	-	TGTGCCAGCAGTTGGGGGCCGAAACAGCCCCAGCATTTT	CASSWGPKQPQHF
-	TRBV19	TRBJ2-1	-	TGTGCCAGTAACCTAGGTCTAGCATGGTACAATGAGCAGTTCTTC	CASNLGLAWYNEQFF
TRBD1	TRBV18	TRBJ1-4	-	TGTGCCAGCTCACCTTATTCGACAGGGACTAATGAAAAACTGTTTTTT	CASSPYSTGTNEKLFF
TRBD2	TRBV30	TRBJ2-1	-	TGTGCCTGGAGTATCCAGCGGGATTGGGTCAATGAGCAGTTCTTC	CAWSIQRDWVNEQFF
-	TRBV29-1	TRBJ1-2	-	TGCAGCGTTGAAGGACCAAGGGCCCTAAACTATGGCTACACCTTC	CSVEGPRALNYGYTF
-	TRBV5-4	TRBJ2-7	-	TGTGCCAGCAGCCGGACCTCAAGCAGGGACGAGCAGTACTTC	CASSRTSSRDEQYF
-	TRBV25-1	TRBJ2-5	-	TGTGCCAGCAGGGACGGACCGCAAGAGACCCAGTACTTC	CASRDGPQETQYF
-	TRBV5-1	TRBJ2-2	-	TGCGCCAGCAGCTTCGACAGCAACACCGGGGAGCTGTTTTTT	CASSFDSNTGELFF
TRBD1	TRBV12-5	TRBJ1-1	once	TGTGCTAGTGGACAACAGGGGTACACTGAAGCTTTCTTT	CASGQQGYTEAFF
-	TRBV29-1	TRBJ1-1	-	TGCAGCGTTGAGGGTGTGACGAACACTGAAGCTTTCTTT	CSVEGVTNTEAFF
TRBD1	TRBV10-1	TRBJ1-6	-	TGCGCCAGCATTCCGACAGGGGGCGATTCACCCCTCCACTTT	CASIPTGGDSPLHF
TRBD2	TRBV9	TRBJ2-7	-	TGTGCCAGCAGCGTAGGAGGCGGACTAGCCTACGAGCAGTACTTC	CASSVGGGLAYEQYF
TRBD2	TRBV20-1	TRBJ2-7	-	TGCAGTGCCTCGACTAGCGAAGAGCAGTACTTC	CSASTSEEQYF
-	TRBV4-1	TRBJ2-1	-	TGCGCCAGCAGCCAAGAAGGGGGGATACCCAATGAGCAGTTCTTC	CASSQEGGIPNEQFF
-	TRBV2	TRBJ1-3	-	TGTGCCAGCAGTAGGGGAGGTGGAAACACCATATATTTT	CASSRGGGNTIYF
-	TRBV6-5	TRBJ2-5	-	TGTGCCAGCAGCCCCCTGGGGGGAGCTGGGGAGACCCAGTACTTC	CASSPLGGAGETQYF
-	TRBV4-2	TRBJ2-7	-	TGTGCCAGCAGCCACTACGACAGGCAGGACGACGAGCAGTACTTC	CASSHYDRQDDEQYF
-	TRBV5-4	TRBJ1-2	-	TGTGCCAGCAGCTTGCAAGGGCAAGGGAACTATGGCTACACCTTC	CASSLQGQGNYGYTF
-	TRBV27	TRBJ1-5	once	TGTGCCAGCAGTTTTGATGGCCAGGGAAGGCAGCCCCAGCATTTT	CASSFDGQGRQPQHF
TRBD2	TRBV7-8	TRBJ2-1	few	TGTGCCACCCTAGCGGGAAGCGATGAGCAGTTCTTC	CATLAGSDEQFF
TRBD1	TRBV7-2	TRBJ2-7	-	TGTGCCAGCAGCCTAAAGACAGGGCCCTACGAGCAGTACTTC	CASSLKTGPYEQYF
-	TRBV11-2	TRBJ2-5	-	TGTGCCAGCAGCTTGATCGGCGGCCTGGGGGAGACCCAGTACTTC	CASSLIGGLGETQYF
-	TRBV15	TRBJ1-2	once	TGTGCCACCAGCAATAGGACAGCACAACCTAACTATGGCTACACCTTC	CATSNRTAQPNYGYTF
-	TRBV28	TRBJ2-3	-	TGTGCCAGCCTCCATACACTAGCAGAAGATACGCAGTATTTT	CASLHTLAEDTQYF
-	TRBV4-3	TRBJ1-4	-	TGCGCCAGCAGCCAAGATCTGGGGAGGTTTTCGCTGTTTTTT	CASSQDLGRFSLFF